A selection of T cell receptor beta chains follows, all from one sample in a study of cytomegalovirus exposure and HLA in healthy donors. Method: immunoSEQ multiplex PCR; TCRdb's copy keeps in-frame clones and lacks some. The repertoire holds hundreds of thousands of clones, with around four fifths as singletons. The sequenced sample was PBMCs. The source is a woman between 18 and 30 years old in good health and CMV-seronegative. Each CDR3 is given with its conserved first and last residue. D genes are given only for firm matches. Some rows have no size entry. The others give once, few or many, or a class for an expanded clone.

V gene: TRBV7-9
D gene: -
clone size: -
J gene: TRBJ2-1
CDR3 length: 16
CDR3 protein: CASSLAGRGHYNEQFF
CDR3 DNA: TGTGCCAGCAGCTTAGCGGGGCGGGGGCACTACAATGAGCAGTTCTTC

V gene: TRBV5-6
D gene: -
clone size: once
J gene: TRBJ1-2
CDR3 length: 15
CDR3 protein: CASSLTGPYGYGYTF
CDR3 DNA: TGTGCCAGCAGCTTGACAGGACCTTATGGCTATGGCTACACCTTC

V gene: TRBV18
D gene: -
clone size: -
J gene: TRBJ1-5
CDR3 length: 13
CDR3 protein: CASSGGGNQPQHF
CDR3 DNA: TGTGCCAGCTCAGGGGGGGGGAATCAGCCCCAGCATTTT

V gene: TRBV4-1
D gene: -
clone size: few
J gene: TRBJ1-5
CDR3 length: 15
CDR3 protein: CASSPSPQGRQPQHF
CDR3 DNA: TGCGCCAGCAGTCCAAGTCCCCAGGGGCGGCAGCCCCAGCATTTT

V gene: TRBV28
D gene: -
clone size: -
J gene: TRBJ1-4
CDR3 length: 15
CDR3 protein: CASSTGRGSNEKLFF
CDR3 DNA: TGTGCCAGCAGTACCGGACGGGGATCCAATGAAAAACTGTTTTTT

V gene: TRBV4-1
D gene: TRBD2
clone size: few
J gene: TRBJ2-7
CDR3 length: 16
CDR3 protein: CASSPRVLAGFYEQYF
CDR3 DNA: TGCGCCAGCAGCCCGCGAGTGTTAGCGGGGTTTTACGAGCAGTACTTC

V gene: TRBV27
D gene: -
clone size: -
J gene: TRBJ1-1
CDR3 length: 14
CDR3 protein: CASSLVWGRTEAFF
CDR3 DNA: TGTGCCAGCAGTTTAGTATGGGGGAGGACTGAAGCTTTCTTT

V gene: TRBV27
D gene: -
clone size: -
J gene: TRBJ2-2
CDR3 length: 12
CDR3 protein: CASSVDTGELFF
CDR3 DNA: TGTGCCAGCAGTGTAGACACCGGGGAGCTGTTTTTT

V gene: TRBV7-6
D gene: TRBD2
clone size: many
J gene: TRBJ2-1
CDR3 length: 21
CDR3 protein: CASRLTAGRTGGTNSYNEQFF
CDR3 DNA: TGTGCCAGCAGGCTTACCGCCGGTCGTACGGGAGGAACCAATTCCTACAATGAGCAGTTCTTC

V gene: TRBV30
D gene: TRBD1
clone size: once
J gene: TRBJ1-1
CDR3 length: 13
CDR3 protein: CAWSGQGRTEAFF
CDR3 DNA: TGTGCCTGGAGTGGACAGGGCCGCACTGAAGCTTTCTTT

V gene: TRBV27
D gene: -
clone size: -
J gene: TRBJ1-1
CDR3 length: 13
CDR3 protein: CASSLRTNTEAFF
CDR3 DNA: TGTGCCAGCAGTTTGAGAACAAACACTGAAGCTTTCTTT

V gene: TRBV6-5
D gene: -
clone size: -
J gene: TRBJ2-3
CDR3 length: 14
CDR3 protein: CASRGGPEPDTQYF
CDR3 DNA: TGTGCCAGCAGGGGGGGGCCGGAACCAGATACGCAGTATTTT

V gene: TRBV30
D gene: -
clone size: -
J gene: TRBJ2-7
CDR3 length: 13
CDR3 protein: CAWRQDSTDEQYF
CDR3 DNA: TGTGCCTGGAGGCAGGACAGCACCGACGAGCAGTACTTC

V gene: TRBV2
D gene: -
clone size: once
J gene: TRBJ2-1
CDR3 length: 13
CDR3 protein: CASSELRGSEQFF
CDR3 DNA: TGTGCCAGCAGTGAACTAAGGGGAAGTGAGCAGTTCTTC

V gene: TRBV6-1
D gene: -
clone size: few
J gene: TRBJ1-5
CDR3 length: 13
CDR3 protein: CASSSDGNQPQHF
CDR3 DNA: TGTGCCAGTAGCAGCGATGGCAATCAGCCCCAGCATTTT

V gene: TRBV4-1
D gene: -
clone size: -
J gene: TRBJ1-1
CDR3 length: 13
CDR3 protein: CASSLTPNTEAFF
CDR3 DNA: TGCGCCAGCAGCCTTACACCGAACACTGAAGCTTTCTTT

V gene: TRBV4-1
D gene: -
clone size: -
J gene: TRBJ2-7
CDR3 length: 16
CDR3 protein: CASSQDQTSQGYEQYF
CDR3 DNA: TGCGCCAGCAGCCAAGATCAAACAAGCCAAGGTTACGAGCAGTACTTC

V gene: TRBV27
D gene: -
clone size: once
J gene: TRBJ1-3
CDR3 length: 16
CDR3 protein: CASSLSWGGVGNTIYF
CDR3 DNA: TGTGCCAGCAGTTTATCGTGGGGAGGGGTCGGAAACACCATATATTTT

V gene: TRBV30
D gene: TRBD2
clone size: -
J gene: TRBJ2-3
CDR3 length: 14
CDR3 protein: CAWSGGGGRSTQYF
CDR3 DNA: TGTGCCTGGAGTGGCGGGGGAGGACGCAGTACGCAGTATTTT

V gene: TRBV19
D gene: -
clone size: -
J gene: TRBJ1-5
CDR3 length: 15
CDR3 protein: CASSLTPTPNQPQHF
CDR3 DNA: TGTGCCAGTAGCCTCACCCCCACACCTAATCAGCCCCAGCATTTT

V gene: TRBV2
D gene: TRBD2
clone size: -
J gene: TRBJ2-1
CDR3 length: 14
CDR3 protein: CAILLAGNYNEQFF
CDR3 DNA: TGTGCCATCCTACTAGCGGGGAACTACAATGAGCAGTTCTTC

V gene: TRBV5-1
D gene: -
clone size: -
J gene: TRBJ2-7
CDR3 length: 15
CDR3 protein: CASSSQGVGSYEQYF
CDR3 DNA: TGCGCCAGCAGCTCGCAGGGAGTGGGATCCTACGAGCAGTACTTC

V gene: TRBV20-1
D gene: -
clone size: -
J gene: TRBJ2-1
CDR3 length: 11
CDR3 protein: CSAAPGDEQFF
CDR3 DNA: TGCAGTGCTGCGCCAGGGGATGAGCAGTTCTTC

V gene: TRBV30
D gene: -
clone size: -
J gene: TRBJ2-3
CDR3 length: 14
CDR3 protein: CAWSRGLETDTQYF
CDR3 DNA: TGTGCCTGGAGTCGAGGGTTGGAGACAGATACGCAGTATTTT

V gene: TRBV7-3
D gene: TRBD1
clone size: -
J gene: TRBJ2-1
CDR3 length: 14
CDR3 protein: CASSPGQGHNEQFF
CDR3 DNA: TGTGCCAGCAGCCCGGGACAGGGACACAATGAGCAGTTCTTC

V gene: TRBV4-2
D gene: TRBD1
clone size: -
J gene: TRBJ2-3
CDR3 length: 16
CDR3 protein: CASSQALDRGSDTQYF
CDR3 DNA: TGTGCCAGCAGCCAAGCCCTCGACAGGGGTAGCGATACGCAGTATTTT

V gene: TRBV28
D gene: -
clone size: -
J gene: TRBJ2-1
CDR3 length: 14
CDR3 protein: CASSFGEGTNEQFF
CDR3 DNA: -

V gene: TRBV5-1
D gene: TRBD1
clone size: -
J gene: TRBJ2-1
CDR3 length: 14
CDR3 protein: CASSLGDRVNEQFF
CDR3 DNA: TGCGCCAGCAGCTTGGGGGACAGGGTTAATGAGCAGTTCTTC

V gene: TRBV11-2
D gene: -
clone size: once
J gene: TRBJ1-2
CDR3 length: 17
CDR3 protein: CASSPLRKTAHNYGYTF
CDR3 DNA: TGTGCCAGCAGCCCCCTACGAAAGACAGCGCATAACTATGGCTACACCTTC

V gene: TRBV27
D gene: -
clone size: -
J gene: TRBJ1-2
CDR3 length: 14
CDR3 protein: CASSFSPGTGGYTF
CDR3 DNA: TGTGCCAGCAGTTTCAGCCCGGGCACCGGGGGCTACACCTTC

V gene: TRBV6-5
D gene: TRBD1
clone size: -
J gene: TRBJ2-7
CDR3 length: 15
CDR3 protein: CASRGDRASSYEQYF
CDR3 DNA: TGTGCCAGCAGAGGGGACAGGGCTTCATCCTACGAGCAGTACTTC

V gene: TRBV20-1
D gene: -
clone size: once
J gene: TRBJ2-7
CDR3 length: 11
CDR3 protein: CSAVDGHEQYF
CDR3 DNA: TGCAGTGCAGTGGACGGGCACGAGCAGTACTTC

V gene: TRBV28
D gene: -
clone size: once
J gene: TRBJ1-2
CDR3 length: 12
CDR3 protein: CASSRGSYGYTF
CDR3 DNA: TGTGCCAGCAGTCGAGGCTCCTATGGCTACACCTTC

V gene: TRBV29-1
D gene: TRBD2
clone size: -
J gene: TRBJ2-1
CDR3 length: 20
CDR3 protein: CSVEDYLTSGKPTGPNEQFF
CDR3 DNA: TGCAGCGTTGAAGATTACCTGACTAGCGGAAAACCTACTGGCCCCAATGAGCAGTTCTTC

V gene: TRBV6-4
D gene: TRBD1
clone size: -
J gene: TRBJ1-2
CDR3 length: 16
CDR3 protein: CASSPGQGALDYGYTF
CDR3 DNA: TGTGCCAGCAGCCCGGGACAGGGGGCGTTGGACTATGGCTACACCTTC

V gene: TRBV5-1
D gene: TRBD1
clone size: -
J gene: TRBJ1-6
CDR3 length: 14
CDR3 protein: CASSRAGGEFTLHF
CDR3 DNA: TGCGCCAGCTCCAGGGCAGGGGGCGAGTTCACCCTCCACTTT

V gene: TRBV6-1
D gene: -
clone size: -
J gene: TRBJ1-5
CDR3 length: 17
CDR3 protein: CASSEGRNIYSNQPQHF
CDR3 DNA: TGTGCCAGCAGTGAAGGAAGAAACATTTATAGCAATCAGCCCCAGCATTTT

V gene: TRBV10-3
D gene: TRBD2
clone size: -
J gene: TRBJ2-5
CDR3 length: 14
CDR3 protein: CAISSTSDQETQYF
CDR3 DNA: TGTGCCATCAGTAGTACTAGCGACCAAGAGACCCAGTACTTC

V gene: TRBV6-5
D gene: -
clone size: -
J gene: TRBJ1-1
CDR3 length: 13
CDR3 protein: CASSGSGGTEAFF
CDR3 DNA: TGTGCCAGCAGCGGGTCCGGAGGGACTGAAGCTTTCTTT

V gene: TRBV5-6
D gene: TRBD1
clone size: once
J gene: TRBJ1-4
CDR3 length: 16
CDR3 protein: CASSLRLGTVSGELFF
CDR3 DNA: TGTGCCAGCAGCTTGAGGTTGGGGACAGTGTCCGGGGAACTGTTTTTT

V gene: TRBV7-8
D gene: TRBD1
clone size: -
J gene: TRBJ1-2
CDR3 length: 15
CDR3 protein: CASSRAGQTIHGYTF
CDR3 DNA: TGTGCCAGCAGCCGTGCGGGACAGACAATCCATGGCTACACCTTC

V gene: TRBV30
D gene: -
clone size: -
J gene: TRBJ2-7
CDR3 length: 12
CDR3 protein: CAWSVWSYEQYF
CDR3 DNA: TGTGCCTGGAGTGTATGGTCCTACGAGCAGTACTTC

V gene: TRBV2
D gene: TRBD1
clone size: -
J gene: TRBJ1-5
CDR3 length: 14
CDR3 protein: CASSPGQSNQPQHF
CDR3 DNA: TGTGCCAGCAGTCCGGGACAGAGCAATCAGCCCCAGCATTTT

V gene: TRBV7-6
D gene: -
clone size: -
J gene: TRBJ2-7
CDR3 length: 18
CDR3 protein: CASSLVGPQAGVGFGQYF
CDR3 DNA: TGTGCCAGCAGCTTAGTAGGCCCCCAGGCAGGGGTAGGGTTTGGGCAGTACTTC

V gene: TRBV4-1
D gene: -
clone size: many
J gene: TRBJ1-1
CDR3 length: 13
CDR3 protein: CASSQAPRMQAFF
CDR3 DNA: TGCGCCAGCAGCCAAGCCCCCCGAATGCAAGCTTTCTTT

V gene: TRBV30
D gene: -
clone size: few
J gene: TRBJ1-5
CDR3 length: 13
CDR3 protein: CAWSVRSGQPQHF
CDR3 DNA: TGTGCCTGGAGTGTTCGTTCGGGTCAGCCCCAGCATTTT

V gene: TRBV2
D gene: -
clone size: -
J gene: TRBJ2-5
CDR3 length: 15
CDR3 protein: CASSEEGGPKETQYF
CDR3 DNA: TGTGCCAGCAGTGAAGAGGGGGGACCAAAAGAGACCCAGTACTTC

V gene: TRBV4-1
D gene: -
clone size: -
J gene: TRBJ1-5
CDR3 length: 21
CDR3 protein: CASSQNFSLARVGYSNQPQHF
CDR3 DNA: TGCGCCAGCAGCCAAAATTTTTCCCTAGCCAGGGTCGGTTATAGCAATCAGCCCCAGCATTTT

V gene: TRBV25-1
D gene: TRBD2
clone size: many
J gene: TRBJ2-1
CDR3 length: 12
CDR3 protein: CASSESWGGQFF
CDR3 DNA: TGTGCCAGCAGTGAATCATGGGGGGGGCAGTTCTTC

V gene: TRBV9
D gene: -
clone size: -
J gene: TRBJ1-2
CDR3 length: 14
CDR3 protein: CASPGRVRDYGYTF
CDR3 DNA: TGTGCCAGCCCGGGTAGGGTCCGTGACTATGGCTACACCTTC

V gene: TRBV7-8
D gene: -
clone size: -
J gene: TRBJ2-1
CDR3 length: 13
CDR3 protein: CASSLGSRNEQFF
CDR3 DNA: TGTGCCAGCAGCTTAGGATCGCGAAATGAGCAGTTCTTC

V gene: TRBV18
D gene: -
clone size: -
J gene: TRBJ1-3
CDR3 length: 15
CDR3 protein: CASSPKAETGNTIYF
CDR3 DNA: TGTGCCAGCTCACCAAAGGCTGAAACGGGAAACACCATATATTTT

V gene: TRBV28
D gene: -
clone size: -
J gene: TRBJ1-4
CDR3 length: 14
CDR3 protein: CASTYRLTNEKLFF
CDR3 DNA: TGTGCCAGCACCTACAGGTTAACTAATGAAAAACTGTTTTTT

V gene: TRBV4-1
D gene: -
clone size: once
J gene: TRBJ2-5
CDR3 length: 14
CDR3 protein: CASSPGTRGGTQYF
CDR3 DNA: TGCGCCAGCAGCCCGGGGACCCGGGGCGGGACCCAGTACTTC

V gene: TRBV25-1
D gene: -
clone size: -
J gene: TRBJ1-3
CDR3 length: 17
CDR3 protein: CASSEYVSWSSGNTIYF
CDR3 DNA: TGTGCCAGCAGTGAATATGTGAGTTGGAGCTCTGGAAACACCATATATTTT

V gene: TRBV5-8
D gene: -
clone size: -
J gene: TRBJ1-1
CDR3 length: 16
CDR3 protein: CASSSGQPLKNTEAFF
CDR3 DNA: TGTGCCAGCAGCTCTGGACAGCCACTGAAGAACACTGAAGCTTTCTTT

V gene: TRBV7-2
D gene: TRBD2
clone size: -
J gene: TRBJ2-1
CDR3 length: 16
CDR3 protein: CASSLELAGGGNEQFF
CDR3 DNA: TGTGCCAGCAGCTTAGAACTAGCGGGAGGGGGTAATGAGCAGTTCTTC